What follows are 9 T cell receptor beta chains derived from one specimen sequenced in a study of shared clonotypes between healthy human individuals. Profiling relied on immunoSEQ multiplex PCR, and the TCRdb table lists in-frame clones only, not all of them. The sample lists more than 850,000 clones; approximately 80% were seen once. Sequencing was carried out using memory CD4+ T cells from PBMCs. Regarding subset: CD45RA-negative fraction. The source is a man between 18 and 29 years old in good health. Some clones in this sample may be carry-over from other donors' samples.

This clone was counted at least ten times. The chain links TRBV7-8 to TRBJ2-2; 10 bases are a match to TRBD2. V shed 1 base and J 5 bases; nucleotides not matched to a gene: 7. This CDR3 has 17 amino acids. Germline V gene sequence: CDR1 SGHVS, CDR2 FQNEAQ. The CDR3 protein is CASSLVPSGSVTGELFF. The CDR3, as DNA: TGTGCCAGCAGCTTAGTGCCTAGCGGGAGTGTGACCGGGGAGCTGTTTTTT.

The chain joins TRBV7-3 to TRBJ2-7; 7 nucleotides align to TRBD2. This CDR3 spans 16 amino acids. Germline loops: CDR1 SGHTA, CDR2 FQGTGA. V dropped 4 bases and J dropped 6; count of bases not matched to a gene: 15. CDR3 region: CASSSPSTSPLCEQYF. DNA of the CDR3: TGTGCCAGCAGCTCCCCTTCGACTAGCCCCCTTTGCGAGCAGTACTTC. The whole variable domain, remainder taken from reference TRBV7-3 and TRBJ2-7, is GAGVSQTPSNKVTEKGKYVELRCDPISGHTALYWYRQSLGQGPEFLIYFQGTGAADDSGLPNDRFFAVRPEGSVSTLKIQRTERGDSAVYLCASSSPSTSPLCEQYFGPGTRLTVT.

This chain links TRBV28 with TRBJ2-7, with 7 bases matching TRBD2. This CDR3 region has 14 residues. Trimming took 5 bases from V and 4 from J; bases not matched to a gene: 8. CDR1 MDHEN and CDR2 SYDVKM come from the germline V gene. The CDR3 DNA sequence: TGTGCCAGCAGTCCCGGGGGGACGGTATACGAGCAGTACTTC. Translation gives CASSPGGTVYEQYF.

The chain combines TRBV9 with TRBJ1-2; D not certain. V dropped 4 bases and J dropped 2 bases, with 12 bases sitting between them. Per the germline V gene, CDR1 is SGDLS and CDR2 is YYNGEE. CDR3 length: 14 amino acids. CDR3 amino acids: CASSPQVENYGYTF. The CDR3 DNA sequence: TGTGCCAGCAGCCCTCAAGTGGAAAACTATGGCTACACCTTC.

This clone appeared a few times. This rearrangement joins TRBV29-1 to TRBJ2-3; possibly TRBD1 for D (6 bases). V dropped 8 bases and J dropped 4 bases, with 16 bases sitting between them. Germline loops: CDR1 SQVTM, CDR2 ANQGSEA. The CDR3 has 13 amino acids. Written as DNA, the CDR3 is TGCAGCACTGAGGGCAGGGGCCCAGATACGCAGTATTTT. Translation: CSTEGRGPDTQYF.

CDR3 nucleotide sequence: TGCGCCAGCAGCTTGTGGGGCGACAGGGGCACCCTCACAGATACGCAGTATTTT. Protein: CASSLWGDRGTLTDTQYF. The chain employs TRBV5-1 and TRBJ2-3, with 8 bases aligning to TRBD1. After removal of 1 base from V and 2 bases from J, the junction contained 12 bases not matched to a gene. CDR1 is SGHRS and CDR2 is YFSETQ in the germline V gene. The CDR3 length is 18 residues.

CDR3 nucleotides: TGTGCCACCAGCAGAGATCCTAACAGCATTACCGGAGAAAAACTGTTTTTT. Its protein is CATSRDPNSITGEKLFF. V is TRBV15 and J is TRBJ1-4; no firm D call. V lost 0 bases to trimming and J lost 8 bases, with 19 bases between them. The CDR3 spans 17 residues. Germline V gene sequence: CDR1 LNHNV, CDR2 YYDKDF (reference sequence).

V gene TRBV5-1 combines with J gene TRBJ1-5; no clear D gene. Looked up from germline, CDR1 is SGHRS and CDR2 is YFSETQ. Trimming took 5 bases from V and 4 from J, leaving 10 bases between them. This CDR3 contains 13 residues. Here the CDR3 reads CASRTTVNQPQHF. The CDR3 nucleotides read TGCGCCAGCAGAACGACCGTGAATCAGCCCCAGCATTTT.

The genes are TRBV21-1 and TRBJ2-7; the table's D call TRBD2 went unverified against the DNA. TRBV21-1 represents a pseudogene. The CDR3 has 17 amino acids. Here the CDR3 DNA reads TGTGCCAGCAGCACAAGGTTGGGAGGGATTAGCTCCTACGAGCAGTACTTC. Its translation is CASSTRLGGISSYEQYF.